The 8 T cell receptor beta chains presented below share a single source sample, sequenced in a study of CD8 T cells in Susac syndrome. cDNA came from around 0.54 to 1 ug RNA primed by random hexamers. TCRdb itself ran the immunoSEQ multiplex PCR reads through MiXCR, one entry per CDR3 protein. The profile shows some 130,000 distinct CDR3 sequences, about 90% of them singletons. Material for sequencing was CD8+ T cells from PBMCs. These receptors came from a human donor with multiple sclerosis.

This clonotype has more than one count but fewer than ten. The chain links TRBV6-6 to TRBJ2-7; TRBD1 or TRBD2 may be the D gene (6 bases each). Germline lookup yields CDR1 MNHNY and CDR2 SVGAGI (reference sequence). V gave up 7 bases and J gave up 3 bases, with 19 bases separating them. The CDR3 runs 15 residues. The DNA of the CDR3 is TGTGCCAGCACTTTAGCTAGGGGGGCACTCTACGAGCAGTACTTC. Residues: CASTLARGALYEQYF.

V and J are TRBV27 and TRBJ1-5, with 9 nucleotides matching TRBD1. CDR1 MNHEY and CDR2 SMNVEV come from the germline V gene (reference sequence). After removal of 6 bases from V and 9 bases from J, the junction contained 6 bases not matched to a gene. The CDR3 covers 13 residues. The CDR3, as DNA: TGTGCCAGCAGGGAACAGGGGGCCGGGCCCCAGCATTTT. Encoded protein: CASREQGAGPQHF.

In this sample, this clonotype turned up once. This chain uses TRBV7-8 with TRBJ2-7; 11 nucleotides align to TRBD2. Germline V gene sequence: CDR1 SGHVS, CDR2 FQNEAQ. The CDR3 sequence is 16 residues long. V was clipped by 8 bases and J by 1 base; unmatched bases: 10. The CDR3 DNA is TGTGCCAGCGAATCACCGGGACTAGCGGAATCCTACGAGCAGTACTTC. It specifies CASESPGLAESYEQYF.

The chain has TRBV7-9 and TRBJ2-5; the match to TRBD1 covers 9 bases. Germline CDR1 and CDR2: SEHNR and FQNEAQ (reference sequence). The CDR3 has 15 amino acids. J was trimmed by 5 bases and V by 5 bases; bases with no gene match: 9. This chain's CDR3 is CASSQLTGGEETQYF. The CDR3 DNA is TGTGCCAGCAGCCAACTCACAGGGGGCGAGGAGACCCAGTACTTC.

The V gene is TRBV11-2, the J gene TRBJ1-2, with 10 bases aligning to TRBD1. V lost 4 bases to trimming and J lost 3 bases; unmatched junction nucleotides: 5. The CDR3 loop spans 15 amino acids. The germline CDR1 and CDR2 sequences are SGHAT and FQNNGV. CDR3 amino acids: CASSWTGGLDYGYTF. The CDR3, as DNA: TGTGCCAGCAGCTGGACAGGGGGACTGGACTATGGCTACACCTTC.

V usage is TRBV27 and J usage is TRBJ2-7; D is perhaps TRBD1 (6 bases). Trimming took off 3 bases at V and 3 bases at J, with 15 bases between the two ends. Germline V gene data show CDR1 as MNHEY and CDR2 as SMNVEV (reference sequence). The CDR3 has 15 residues. This CDR3 is CASSFGGQYNYEQYF. The CDR3, as DNA: TGTGCCAGCAGTTTTGGAGGACAGTATAACTACGAGCAGTACTTC.

The chain couples TRBV29-1 to TRBJ2-1, with D perhaps being TRBD1 or TRBD2 (6 bases each). V was trimmed by 6 bases and J by 10 bases, leaving 25 bases between them. CDR1 and CDR2 (germline): SQVTM, ANQGSEA. The CDR3 contains 15 residues. The CDR3 DNA is TGCAGCGTGGACCCCTCGGGGGCGATACTCTCGGAGCAGTTCTTC. Translating gives CSVDPSGAILSEQFF.

In this sample, this clonotype turned up once. This rearrangement joins TRBV5-4 to TRBJ2-1, with 16 bases identical to TRBD2. Trimming cost V 4 bases and J 9 bases; bases outside gene matches: 10. This CDR3 comprises 17 residues. CDR1 is SGHNT, CDR2 YYREEE, per germline (reference sequence). CDR3 in DNA: TGTGCCAGCAGCAGGGGACTAGCGGGAGGGCCTTCAAGTGAGCAGTTCTTC. As protein: CASSRGLAGGPSSEQFF.